The 18 T cell receptor beta chains listed next were all sequenced from one sample in a study of Graves' ophthalmopathy and Graves' hyperthyroidism. RNA served as the template for amplifying TCR beta CDR3 regions. The first round was an RT-PCR with HTBI primers, and the second round was a multiplex PCR. From the multiplex PCR reads, TCRdb called clonotypes with MiXCR, one entry per CDR3 protein. The sample records about 400,000 distinct CDR3 sequences, around 16% being singletons. Sequenced sample: peripheral blood. The receptors stem from a woman aged 18-35 years with Graves' ophthalmopathy.

This clonotype was counted at least ten times. This chain links TRBV10-3 with TRBJ2-6, with TRBD1 matching 8 bases. Germline lookup yields CDR1 ENHRY and CDR2 SYGVKD. The junction had 5 bases not matched to a gene; V was cut back by 0 bases and J by 4 bases. This CDR3 spans 17 amino acids. CDR3 nucleotides: TGTGCCATCAGTGAGTCGGACAGGGCCGGAGGGGCCAACGTCCTGACTTTC. Its protein is CAISESDRAGGANVLTF.

On this clonotype itself: The CDR3 end shows no conserved phenylalanine or tryptophan, and so a read error is likely. The rearrangement joins TRBV28 to TRBJ2-7; the match to TRBD1 covers 7 bases. V gave up 5 bases and J gave up 6 bases; unmatched junction bases: 4. The CDR3 has 12 amino acids. From germline, CDR1 is MDHEN and CDR2 SYDVKM. The CDR3 loop reads CASSLDRVEQYS. The CDR3 DNA reads TGTGCCAGCAGTCTCGACAGGGTCGAGCAGTACTCC.

This clonotype was counted at least ten times. The genes are TRBV28 and TRBJ1-6; 8 bases map to TRBD1. CDR1 is MDHEN and CDR2 is SYDVKM in the germline V gene. The J segment lost 7 bases and the V segment lost 7 bases, leaving 9 bases of the junction unmatched. The length of the CDR3 is 15 residues. The CDR3 region is CASTARRTGNSPLHF. The CDR3 coding sequence is TGTGCCAGCACCGCCCGGAGGACAGGGAATTCACCCCTCCACTTT.

There are many counts of this clonotype. The chain employs TRBV28 and TRBJ1-1; D may be TRBD1 (5 bases). This CDR3 is built from 15 residues. The V and J ends lost 1 base and 10 bases respectively, with 19 bases between them. Germline CDR1 MDHEN, CDR2 SYDVKM. CDR3 loop: CASSLSDESQGAAFF. The CDR3 region has the DNA TGTGCCAGCAGTTTATCCGACGAGTCTCAGGGAGCAGCTTTCTTT.

This clonotype was seen repeatedly, ten times or more. The chain couples TRBV24-1 to TRBJ1-5; unclear D gene. Trimming removed 7 bases at V and 5 bases at J, with 14 bases between. The germline V gene has CDR1 KGHDR and CDR2 SFDVKD. The CDR3 length is 14 residues. Written as DNA, the CDR3 is TGTGCCACCAGCCATGACCGACCAGATCAGCCCCAGCATTTT. This gives the protein CATSHDRPDQPQHF.

This chain links TRBV24-1 with TRBJ2-7; 8 bases agree with TRBD1. Germline CDR1 reads KGHDR; CDR2 reads SFDVKD. V gave up 4 bases and J gave up 8 bases; unmatched junction bases: 12. This CDR3 spans 15 amino acids. This CDR3 is CATSETGQGGYKQYF. The DNA of the CDR3 is TGTGCCACCAGTGAAACTGGACAGGGTGGGTACAAGCAGTACTTC.

The table lists this clonotype with many counts. The V and J genes are TRBV7-3 and TRBJ1-3, with a possible D match to TRBD1 (5 bases). With 4 bases removed from V and 0 bases from J, the gap between germline ends came to 10 bases. CDR1 and CDR2 from the germline V gene are SGHTA and FQGTGA. The CDR3 totals 15 residues. The DNA of the CDR3 is TGTGCCAGCAGCTCCGCGGGGGGCTCTGGAAACACCATATATTTT. Protein product: CASSSAGGSGNTIYF.

The table lists this clonotype with a count of one. The chain uses TRBV20-1 and TRBJ2-7, with 7 bases that match TRBD2. J gave up 4 bases and V 6 bases, and 12 bases lay outside the gene matches. CDR1 and CDR2 (germline): DFQATT, SNEGSKA (reference sequence). There are 14 residues in the CDR3. The chain's CDR3 is CSASPTRGGYEQYF. CDR3 nucleotides: TGCAGTGCCAGCCCCACACGGGGAGGGTACGAGCAGTACTTC.

Comments on this clonotype: An end of the junction does not agree with germline; a read error may underlie this. This sequence joins TRBV6-2 or TRBV6-3 and TRBJ2-7; TRBD2 is a possible D gene (7 bases). This CDR3 comprises 16 residues. Germline-derived CDR1 and CDR2 are MNHEY and SVGEGT. This CDR3 reads CASSYSAGGGAGELYF. DNA of the CDR3: TGTGCCAGCAGTTACTCGGCAGGAGGGGGGGCCGGGGAGCTGTACTTC.

The rearrangement uses TRBV7-3 and TRBJ2-5, with D perhaps being TRBD1 or TRBD2 (5 bases each). CDR1 and CDR2 from the germline V gene are SGHTA and FQGTGA. The CDR3 length is 13 residues. V lost 1 base, J lost 5 bases, and 8 bases lay in between. CDR3 sequence (DNA): TGTGCCAGCAGCTTAAATGAGGGGGAGACCCAGTACTTC. As protein: CASSLNEGETQYF.

This clonotype was counted ten times or more. The chain joins TRBV30 to TRBJ2-7, with D perhaps TRBD1 (6 bases). Trimming took off 4 bases at V and 4 bases at J, with 8 bases between the two ends. Germline V gene sequence: CDR1 GTSNPN, CDR2 SVGIG (reference sequence). The CDR3 totals 11 residues. The CDR3 nucleotides read TGTGCCTGGAACAGGGAGTACGAGCAGTACTTC. Translating gives CAWNREYEQYF.

This clonotype was seen repeatedly, ten times or more. This sequence joins TRBV7-2 and TRBJ1-1; D remains ambiguous. The CDR3 runs to 12 residues. V dropped 4 bases and J dropped 5 bases, with 8 bases sitting between them. CDR1 and CDR2 (germline): SGHTA, FQGNSA. CDR3 DNA: TGTGCCAGCAGCTCTCCGGGGACTGAAGCTTTCTTT. Amino acids: CASSSPGTEAFF. Using reference TRBV7-2 and TRBJ1-1 for the parts outside the CDR3, the full variable domain is GAGVSQSPSNKVTEKGKDVELRCDPISGHTALYWYRQSLGQGLEFLIYFQGNSAPDKSGLPSDRFSAERTGGSVSTLTIQRTQQEDSAVYLCASSSPGTEAFFGQGTRLTVV.

The V and J genes are TRBV10-2 and TRBJ2-2; 8 bases line up with TRBD2. The CDR3 totals 15 residues. V trimming: 9 bases; J trimming: 5 bases; junction bases outside the gene matches: 11. CDR1 WSHSY and CDR2 SAAADI come from the germline V gene. Here the CDR3 reads CASGLGSGATGELFF. The CDR3 DNA is TGCGCCAGTGGGTTGGGTAGCGGGGCAACCGGGGAGCTGTTTTTT.

Details on this clonotype: The final CDR3 position lacks the conserved phenylalanine or tryptophan, pointing to a likely read error. The chain employs TRBV27 and TRBJ1-2, with a tentative D call TRBD1 (5 bases). Trimming removed 6 bases at V and 4 bases at J, with 6 bases between. There are 11 residues in the CDR3. Germline values: CDR1 MNHEY, CDR2 SMNVEV (reference sequence). Here the CDR3 DNA reads TGTGCCAGCAGGGGGGGCTATGGCTACACCCTC. It encodes CASRGGYGYTL.

Comments on this clonotype: This sequence may be a read error, since a much larger clone differs from it by one base. The rearrangement joins TRBV4-2 to TRBJ2-7; TRBD2 matches 10 bases. The CDR3 is made up of 19 amino acids. The ends lost 0 bases at V and 4 bases at J; junction bases unmatched: 15. Germline V gives CDR1 LGHNA, CDR2 YNFKEQ. The chain's CDR3 is CASSQDGIAGGQHSYEQYF. As DNA, the CDR3 is TGTGCCAGCAGCCAAGACGGGATAGCGGGGGGACAACATTCGTACGAGCAGTACTTC.

This clonotype has ten or more counts. This chain joins TRBV6-5 and TRBJ1-2; D is uncertain. In germline, CDR1 is MNHEY, CDR2 SVGAGI. V lost 0 bases to trimming and J lost 8 bases, with 10 bases between them. This CDR3 has 13 residues. This CDR3 reads CASSYSEGYGYTF. The CDR3 coding sequence is TGTGCCAGCAGTTACTCCGAAGGGTACGGCTACACCTTC.

The sample holds many counts of this clonotype. The genes are TRBV11-2 and TRBJ2-7, with 7 bases fitting TRBD1. This CDR3 region has 15 residues. The germline gives CDR1 SGHAT, CDR2 FQNNGV. V shed 0 bases and J 2 bases; nucleotides not matched to a gene: 4. Here the CDR3 reads CASSLDQGTAYEQYF. CDR3 coding DNA: TGTGCCAGCAGCTTAGATCAAGGGACAGCCTACGAGCAGTACTTC. Complete variable domain (other parts from reference TRBV11-2 and TRBJ2-7): EAGVAQSPRYKIIEKRQSVAFWCNPISGHATLYWYQQILGQGPKLLIQFQNNGVVDDSQLPKDRFSAERLKGVDSTLKIQPAKLEDSAVYLCASSLDQGTAYEQYFGPGTRLTVT.

This clonotype was detected many times. This sequence joins TRBV20-1 and TRBJ2-3, with TRBD2 identical over 9 bases. CDR1 and CDR2 from the germline V gene are DFQATT and SNEGSKA (reference sequence). V lost 4 bases to trimming and J lost 10 bases; unmatched junction nucleotides: 3. The CDR3 has 11 residues. CDR3 bases: TGCAGTGCTACCCTAGCGGGACCGCAGTATTTT. This sequence encodes CSATLAGPQYF.